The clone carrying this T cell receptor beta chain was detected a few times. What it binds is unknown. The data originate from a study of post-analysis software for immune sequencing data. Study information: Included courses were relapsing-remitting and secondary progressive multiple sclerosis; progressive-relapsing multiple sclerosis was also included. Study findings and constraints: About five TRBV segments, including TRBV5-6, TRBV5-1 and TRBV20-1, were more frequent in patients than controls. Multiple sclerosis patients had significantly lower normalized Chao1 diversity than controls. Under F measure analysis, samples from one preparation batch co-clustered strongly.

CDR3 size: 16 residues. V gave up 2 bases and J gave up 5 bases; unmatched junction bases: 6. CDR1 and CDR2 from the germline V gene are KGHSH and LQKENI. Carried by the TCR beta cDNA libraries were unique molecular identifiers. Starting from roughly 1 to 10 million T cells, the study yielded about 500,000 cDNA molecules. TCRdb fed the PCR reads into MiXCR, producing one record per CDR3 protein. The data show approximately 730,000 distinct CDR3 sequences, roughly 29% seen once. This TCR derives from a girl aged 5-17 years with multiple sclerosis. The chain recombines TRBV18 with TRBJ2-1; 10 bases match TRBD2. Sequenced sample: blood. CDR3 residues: CASSPKQRGGHNEQFF. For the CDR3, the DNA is TGTGCCAGCTCACCAAAGCAGCGGGGGGGACACAATGAGCAGTTCTTC.